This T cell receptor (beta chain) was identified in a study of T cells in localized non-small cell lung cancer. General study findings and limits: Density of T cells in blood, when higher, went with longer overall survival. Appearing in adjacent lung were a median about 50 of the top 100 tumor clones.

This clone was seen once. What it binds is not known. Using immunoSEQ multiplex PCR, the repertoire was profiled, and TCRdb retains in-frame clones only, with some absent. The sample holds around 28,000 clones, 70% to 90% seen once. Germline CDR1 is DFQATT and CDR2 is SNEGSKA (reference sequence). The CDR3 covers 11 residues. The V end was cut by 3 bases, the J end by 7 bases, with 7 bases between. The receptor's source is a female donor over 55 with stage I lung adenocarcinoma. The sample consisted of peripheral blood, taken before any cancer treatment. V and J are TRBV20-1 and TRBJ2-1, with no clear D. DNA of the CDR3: TGCAGTGCTAGTGGGCCGAATGAGCAGTTCTTC. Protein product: CSASGPNEQFF.